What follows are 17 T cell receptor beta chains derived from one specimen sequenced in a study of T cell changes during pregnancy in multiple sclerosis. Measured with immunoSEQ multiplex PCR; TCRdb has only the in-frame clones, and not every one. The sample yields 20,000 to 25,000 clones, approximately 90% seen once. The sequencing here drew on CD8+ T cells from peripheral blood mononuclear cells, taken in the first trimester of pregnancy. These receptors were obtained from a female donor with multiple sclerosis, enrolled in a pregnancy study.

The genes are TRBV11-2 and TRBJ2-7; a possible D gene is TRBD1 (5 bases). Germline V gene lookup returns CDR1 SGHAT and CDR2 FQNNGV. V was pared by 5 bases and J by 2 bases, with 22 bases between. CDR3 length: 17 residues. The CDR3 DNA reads TGTGCCAGCAGCCCGCAGTGGGGCACAGTTTCTACCTACGAGCAGTACTTC. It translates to CASSPQWGTVSTYEQYF.

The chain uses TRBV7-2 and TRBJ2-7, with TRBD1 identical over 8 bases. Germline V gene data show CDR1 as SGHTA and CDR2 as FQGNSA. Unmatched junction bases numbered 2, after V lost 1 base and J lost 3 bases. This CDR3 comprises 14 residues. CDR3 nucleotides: TGTGCCAGCAGCTTAGGGACAGGGAGCTACGAGCAGTACTTC. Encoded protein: CASSLGTGSYEQYF.

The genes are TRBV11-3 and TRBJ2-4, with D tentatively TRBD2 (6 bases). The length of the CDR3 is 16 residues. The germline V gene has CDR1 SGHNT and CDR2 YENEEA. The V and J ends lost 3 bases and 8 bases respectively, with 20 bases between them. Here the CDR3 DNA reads TGTGCCAGCAGCTTCTACCAGGAGGGGATGGGGGACATTCAGTACTTC. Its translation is CASSFYQEGMGDIQYF.

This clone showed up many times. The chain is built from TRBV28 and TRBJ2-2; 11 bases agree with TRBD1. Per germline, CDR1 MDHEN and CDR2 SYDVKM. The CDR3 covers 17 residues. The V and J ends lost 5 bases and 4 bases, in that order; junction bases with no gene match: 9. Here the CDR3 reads CASSPWTGGYGTGELFF. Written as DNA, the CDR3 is TGTGCCAGCAGTCCTTGGACAGGGGGCTATGGCACCGGGGAGCTGTTTTTT.

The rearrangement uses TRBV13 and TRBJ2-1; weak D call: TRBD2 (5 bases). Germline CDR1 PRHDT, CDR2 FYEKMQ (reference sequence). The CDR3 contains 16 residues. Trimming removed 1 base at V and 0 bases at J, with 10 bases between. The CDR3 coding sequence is TGTGCCAGCAGCTTAGACGTAGCGAGCTCCTACAATGAGCAGTTCTTC. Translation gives CASSLDVASSYNEQFF.

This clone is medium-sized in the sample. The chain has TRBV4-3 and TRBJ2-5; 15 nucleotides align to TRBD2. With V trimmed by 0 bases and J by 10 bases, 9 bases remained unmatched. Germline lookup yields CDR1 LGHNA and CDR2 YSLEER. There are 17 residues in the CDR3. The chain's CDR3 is CASSQDPGLAGGQIQYF. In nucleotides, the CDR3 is TGCGCCAGCAGCCAAGATCCGGGACTAGCGGGAGGCCAGATCCAGTACTTC.

The CDR3 DNA reads TGTGCCAGCAGTGTTTTTGCGGGAGAATCCTACGAGCAGTACTTC. Protein: CASSVFAGESYEQYF. V gene TRBV2 combines with J gene TRBJ2-7; 7 bases are a match to TRBD2. CDR1 and CDR2 from the germline V gene are SNHLY and FYNNEI. V lost 4 bases to trimming and J lost 1 base; unmatched junction nucleotides: 7. The CDR3 consists of 15 residues.

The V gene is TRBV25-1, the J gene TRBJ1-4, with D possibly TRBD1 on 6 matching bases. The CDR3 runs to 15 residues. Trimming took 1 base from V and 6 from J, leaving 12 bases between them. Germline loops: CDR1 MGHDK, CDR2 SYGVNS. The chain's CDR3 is CASSEWQGQDEKLFF. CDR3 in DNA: TGTGCCAGCAGTGAATGGCAGGGGCAGGATGAAAAACTGTTTTTT.

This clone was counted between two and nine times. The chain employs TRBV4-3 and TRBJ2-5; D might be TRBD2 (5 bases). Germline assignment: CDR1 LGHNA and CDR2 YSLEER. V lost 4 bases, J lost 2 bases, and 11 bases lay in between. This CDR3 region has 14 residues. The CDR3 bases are TGCGCCAGCAGCCCCTCCCGGACTCAAGAGACCCAGTACTTC. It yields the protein CASSPSRTQETQYF.

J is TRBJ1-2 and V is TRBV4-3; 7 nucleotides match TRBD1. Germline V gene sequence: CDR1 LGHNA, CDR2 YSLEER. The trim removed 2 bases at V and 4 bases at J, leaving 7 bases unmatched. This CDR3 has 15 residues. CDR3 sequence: CASSQSWTGRYGYTF. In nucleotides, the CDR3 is TGCGCCAGCAGCCAATCCTGGACAGGCCGCTATGGCTACACCTTC.

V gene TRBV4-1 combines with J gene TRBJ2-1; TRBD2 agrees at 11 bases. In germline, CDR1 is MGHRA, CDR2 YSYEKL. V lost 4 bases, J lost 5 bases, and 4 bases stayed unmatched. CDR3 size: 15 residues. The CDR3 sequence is CASSPFSGRDNEQFF. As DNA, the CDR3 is TGCGCCAGCAGCCCTTTTAGCGGGAGGGACAATGAGCAGTTCTTC.

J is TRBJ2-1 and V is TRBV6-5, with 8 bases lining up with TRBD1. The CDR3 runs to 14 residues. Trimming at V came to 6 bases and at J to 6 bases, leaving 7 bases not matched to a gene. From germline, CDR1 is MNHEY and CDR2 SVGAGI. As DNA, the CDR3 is TGTGCCAGCAGCTCCGGACAGGGTGGCAATGAGCAGTTCTTC. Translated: CASSSGQGGNEQFF.

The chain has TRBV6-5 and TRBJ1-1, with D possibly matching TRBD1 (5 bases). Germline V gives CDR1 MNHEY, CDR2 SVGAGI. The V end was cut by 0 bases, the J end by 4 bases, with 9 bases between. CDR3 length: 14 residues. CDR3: CASSYSPGGTEAFF. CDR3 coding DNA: TGTGCCAGCAGTTACTCACCCGGGGGCACTGAAGCTTTCTTT.

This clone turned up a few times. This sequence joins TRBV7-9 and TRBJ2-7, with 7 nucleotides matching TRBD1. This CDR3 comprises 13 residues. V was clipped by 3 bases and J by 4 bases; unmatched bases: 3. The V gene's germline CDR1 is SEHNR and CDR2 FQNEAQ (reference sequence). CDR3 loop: CASSFTGDYEQYF. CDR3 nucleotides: TGTGCCAGCAGCTTTACAGGGGATTACGAGCAGTACTTC.

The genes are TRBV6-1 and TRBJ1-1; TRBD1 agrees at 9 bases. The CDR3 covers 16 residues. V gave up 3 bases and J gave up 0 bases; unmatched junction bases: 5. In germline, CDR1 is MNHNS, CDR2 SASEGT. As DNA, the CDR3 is TGTGCCAGCAGTGACGGGACAGGGCCTATGAACACTGAAGCTTTCTTT. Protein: CASSDGTGPMNTEAFF.

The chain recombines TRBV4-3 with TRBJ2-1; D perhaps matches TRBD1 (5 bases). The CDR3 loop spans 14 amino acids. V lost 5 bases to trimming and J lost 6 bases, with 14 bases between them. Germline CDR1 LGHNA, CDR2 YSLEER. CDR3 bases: TGCGCCAGCAGCATTCAGGGATTATCCAATGAGCAGTTCTTC. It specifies CASSIQGLSNEQFF.

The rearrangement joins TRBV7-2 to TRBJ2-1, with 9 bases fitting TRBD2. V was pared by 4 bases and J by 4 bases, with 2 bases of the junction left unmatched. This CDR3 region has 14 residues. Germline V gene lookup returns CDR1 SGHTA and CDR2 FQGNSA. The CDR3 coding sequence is TGTGCCAGCAGCTACACTAGCGGGTACAATGAGCAGTTCTTC. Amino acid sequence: CASSYTSGYNEQFF.